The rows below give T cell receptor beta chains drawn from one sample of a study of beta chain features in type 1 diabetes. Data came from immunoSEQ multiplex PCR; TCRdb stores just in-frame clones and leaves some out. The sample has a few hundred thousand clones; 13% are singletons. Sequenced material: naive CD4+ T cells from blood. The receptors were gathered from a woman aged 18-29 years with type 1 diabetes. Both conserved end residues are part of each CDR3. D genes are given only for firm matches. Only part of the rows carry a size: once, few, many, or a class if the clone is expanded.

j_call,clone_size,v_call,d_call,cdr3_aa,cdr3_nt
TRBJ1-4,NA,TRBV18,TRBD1,CASSPPPNRGEKLFF,TGTGCCAGCTCACCACCGCCGAACAGGGGGGAAAAACTGTTTTTT
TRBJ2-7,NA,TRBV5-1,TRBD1,CASSPEVGTGPYEQYF,TGCGCCAGCAGCCCAGAGGTGGGGACAGGACCCTACGAGCAGTACTTC
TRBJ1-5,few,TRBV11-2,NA,CASSFGGNQPQHF,TGTGCCAGCAGCTTCGGGGGCAATCAGCCCCAGCATTTT
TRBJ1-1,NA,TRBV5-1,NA,CASSFRTGRTAFF,TGCGCCAGCAGCTTTCGCACAGGGCGGACGGCTTTCTTT
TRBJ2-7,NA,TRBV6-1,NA,CASTEYTSYEQYF,TGTGCCAGCACGGAGTATACCTCCTACGAGCAGTACTTC
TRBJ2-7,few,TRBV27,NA,CASSSAGGGYEQYF,TGTGCCAGCAGTTCTGCTGGAGGTGGGTACGAGCAGTACTTC
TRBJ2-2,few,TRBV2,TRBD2,CASRTRNIAGELFF,TGTGCCAGTCGGACTAGAAATATAGCCGGGGAGCTGTTTTTT
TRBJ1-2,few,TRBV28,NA,CASKAQGKVRNYGYTF,TGTGCCAGCAAGGCACAGGGAAAAGTGCGGAACTATGGCTACACCTTC
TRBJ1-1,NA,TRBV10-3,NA,CAISGNRAGGDTEAFF,TGTGCCATCAGTGGCAACAGGGCGGGGGGCGACACTGAAGCTTTCTTT
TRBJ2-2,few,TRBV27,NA,CASSFVREGGELFF,TGTGCCAGCAGTTTTGTGAGAGAGGGCGGGGAGCTGTTTTTT
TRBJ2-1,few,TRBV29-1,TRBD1,CSVERDRGRSSYNEQFF,TGCAGCGTTGAAAGGGACAGGGGACGGAGCTCCTACAATGAGCAGTTCTTC
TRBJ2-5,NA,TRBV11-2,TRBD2,CASSPPGLDLKTQYF,TGTGCCAGCAGCCCCCCGGGACTAGATTTGAAGACCCAGTACTTC
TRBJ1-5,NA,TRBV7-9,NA,CASSLGQSNQPQHF,TGTGCCAGCAGCTTAGGGCAGTCGAATCAGCCCCAGCATTTT
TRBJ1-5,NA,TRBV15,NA,CATSSTVKSNQPQHF,TGTGCCACCAGCAGTACGGTGAAGAGCAATCAGCCCCAGCATTTT
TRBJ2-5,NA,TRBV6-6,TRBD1,CASSYPAGGETQYF,TGTGCCAGCAGTTACCCCGCAGGGGGCGAGACCCAGTACTTC
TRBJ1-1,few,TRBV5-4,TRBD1,CASSPTGTGAEAFF,TGTGCCAGCAGCCCCACCGGGACAGGCGCTGAAGCTTTCTTT
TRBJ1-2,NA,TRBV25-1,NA,CASSERHGSGYTF,TGTGCCAGCAGTGAAAGGCACGGGTCTGGCTACACCTTC
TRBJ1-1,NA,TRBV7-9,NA,CASSQLETANTEAFF,TGTGCCAGCAGCCAATTGGAGACAGCAAACACTGAAGCTTTCTTT
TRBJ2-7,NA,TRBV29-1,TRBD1,CSVARDRGYEQYF,TGCAGCGTTGCACGGGACAGGGGGTACGAGCAGTACTTC
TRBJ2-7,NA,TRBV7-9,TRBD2,CASSLSGLARPYEQYF,TGTGCCAGCAGCTTATCGGGACTAGCGCGACCCTACGAGCAGTACTTC
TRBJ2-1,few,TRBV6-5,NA,CASTSSYNEQFF,TGTGCCAGCACCAGCTCCTACAATGAGCAGTTCTTC
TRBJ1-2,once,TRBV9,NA,CASSVGHLDGYTF,TGTGCCAGCAGCGTAGGGCACCTTGATGGCTACACCTTC
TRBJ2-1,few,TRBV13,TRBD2,CASSLGTSGRSGEQFF,TGTGCCAGCAGCTTAGGGACTAGCGGGAGATCGGGGGAGCAGTTCTTC
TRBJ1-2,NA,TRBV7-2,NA,CASSLNPGAVFSGYTF,TGTGCCAGCAGCTTAAATCCCGGTGCGGTGTTTAGTGGCTACACCTTC
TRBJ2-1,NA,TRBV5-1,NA,CASSSGTSYNEQFF,TGCGCCAGCAGCTCCGGGACTTCCTACAATGAGCAGTTCTTC
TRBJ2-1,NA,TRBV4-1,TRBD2,CASSQNLAGGHEQFF,TGCGCCAGCAGCCAAAATCTAGCGGGAGGCCACGAGCAGTTCTTC
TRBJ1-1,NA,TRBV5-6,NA,CASSLVPGAQAFF,TGTGCCAGCAGCTTGGTGCCTGGAGCCCAAGCTTTCTTT
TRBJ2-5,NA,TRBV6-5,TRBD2,CASTLLAGGGETQYF,TGTGCCAGCACCCTACTAGCGGGAGGAGGAGAGACCCAGTACTTC
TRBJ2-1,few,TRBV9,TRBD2,CASSVGLAGVEQFF,TGTGCCAGCAGCGTAGGACTAGCGGGAGTTGAGCAGTTCTTC
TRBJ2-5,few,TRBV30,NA,CAWSVSPETQYF,TGTGCCTGGAGTGTTTCCCCGGAGACCCAGTACTTC
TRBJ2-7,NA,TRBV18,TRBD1,CASSRRDREFEQYF,TGTGCCAGCTCACGCCGGGACAGGGAATTTGAGCAGTACTTC
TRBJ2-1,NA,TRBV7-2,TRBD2,CASSLRGRFYNEQFF,TGTGCCAGCAGCTTACGCGGGAGATTTTACAATGAGCAGTTCTTC
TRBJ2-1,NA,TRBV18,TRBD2,CASSPPASGTYNEQFF,TGTGCCAGCTCACCACCGGCTAGCGGTACCTACAATGAGCAGTTCTTC
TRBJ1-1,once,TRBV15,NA,CATSRDTNTEAFF,TGTGCCACCAGCAGAGACACTAACACTGAAGCTTTCTTT
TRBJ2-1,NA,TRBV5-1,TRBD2,CASSLVRLAGGEQFF,TGCGCCAGCAGCTTGGTTCGGCTAGCGGGAGGAGAGCAGTTCTTC
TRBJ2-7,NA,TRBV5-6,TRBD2,CASSLGLAGTYEQYF,TGTGCCAGCAGCCTCGGACTAGCGGGTACCTACGAGCAGTACTTC
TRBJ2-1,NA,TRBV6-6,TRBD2,CASRGGVGLGLNEQFF,TGTGCCAGCAGGGGAGGCGTGGGACTAGGGCTCAATGAGCAGTTCTTC
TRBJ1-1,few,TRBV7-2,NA,CASSLEGGGTEAFF,TGTGCCAGCAGCTTAGAGGGCGGGGGAACTGAAGCTTTCTTT
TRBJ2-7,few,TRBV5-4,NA,CASSFIGTPLEQYF,TGTGCCAGCAGCTTCATCGGGACTCCCCTGGAGCAGTACTTC
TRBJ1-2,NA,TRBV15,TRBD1,CATSRRQGSTNYGYTF,TGTGCCACCAGCAGAAGACAGGGGTCGACTAACTATGGCTACACCTTC
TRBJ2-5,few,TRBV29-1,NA,CSGKLGADETQYF,TGCAGCGGAAAACTAGGAGCAGACGAGACCCAGTACTTC
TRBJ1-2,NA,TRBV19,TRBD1,CASSIDRAGGGLRGYTF,TGTGCCAGTAGTATAGATAGGGCAGGGGGCGGTCTAAGAGGCTACACCTTC
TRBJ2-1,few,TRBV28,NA,CASREGSPPEQFF,TGTGCCAGCAGGGAGGGGAGTCCTCCTGAGCAGTTCTTC